The rows below give T cell receptor beta chains drawn from one sample of a study of glioma-infiltrating T cells. TCRdb itself ran the multiplex PCR reads through MiXCR, one entry per CDR3 protein. The sample consists of 100,000 to 150,000 distinct CDR3 sequences, around 25% of them appearing once. The sequencing sample was made of glioma tissue, nonneoplastic brain tissue, or PBMCs (not recorded which). Source of these receptors: a human donor with low-grade glioma or glioblastoma, undergoing nonglioma brain surgery, or in good health (not recorded which). CDR3s include the opening cysteine and the closing phenylalanine or tryptophan. D genes are given only for firm matches. A row's size may be missing; if present it is once, few, many or a size class.

J gene,D gene,clone size,V gene,CDR3 protein,CDR3 DNA
TRBJ2-1,TRBD2,NA,TRBV24-1,CATSDPPGGEIEQFF,TGTGCCACCAGTGACCCTCCCGGGGGGGAGATTGAGCAGTTCTTC
TRBJ2-1,TRBD2,many,TRBV20-1,CSARGGTDYNEQFF,TGCAGTGCTAGGGGGGGGACGGATTACAATGAGCAGTTCTTC
TRBJ1-1,NA,many,TRBV6-1,CASREGGTEAFF,TGTGCCAGCAGAGAAGGGGGCACTGAAGCTTTCTTT
TRBJ1-1,NA,few,TRBV18,CASSPDPRGTEAFF,TGTGCCAGCTCACCAGATCCCAGGGGCACTGAAGCTTTCTTT
TRBJ2-3,TRBD1,NA,TRBV6-1,CASTLTGTGTTDTQYF,TGCGCCAGCACCCTGACTGGGACAGGGACCACAGATACGCAGTATTTT
TRBJ2-3,NA,NA,TRBV20-1,CSARDPRADTQFF,TGCAGTGCTAGAGATCCCCGCGCAGATACGCAGTTCTTT
TRBJ1-1,NA,many,TRBV6-1,CASTSTNTEAFF,TGTGCCAGCACCAGTACGAACACTGAAGCTTTCTTT
TRBJ1-5,NA,NA,TRBV2,CASSVGTSNQPQHF,TGTGCCAGCAGTGTTGGCACTAGCAATCAGCCCCAGCATTTT
TRBJ1-2,TRBD1,many,TRBV6-1,CASNAQGGNYGYTF,TGTGCCAGCAACGCACAGGGGGGTAACTATGGCTACACCTTC
TRBJ2-3,NA,NA,TRBV2,CAGSNNHETDTQYF,TGTGCCGGCAGTAACAACCACGAGACAGATACGCAGTATTTT
TRBJ1-2,NA,many,TRBV27,CASSFWENYGYTF,TGTGCCAGCAGTTTTTGGGAGAACTATGGCTACACCTTC
TRBJ1-1,NA,NA,TRBV3-1,CASSQGYMNTEAFF,TGTGCCAGCAGCCAAGGCTACATGAACACTGAAGCTTTCTTT
TRBJ2-3,NA,many,TRBV20-1,CSGEGTDTQYF,TGCAGCGGGGAGGGCACAGATACGCAGTATTTT
TRBJ2-1,NA,NA,TRBV3-1,CASSQAGTVEQFF,TGTGCCAGCAGCCAAGCGGGAACGGTTGAGCAGTTCTTC
TRBJ2-5,TRBD2,NA,TRBV3-1,CASSPSSIAGGLRTQYF,TGTGCCAGCAGCCCCAGTAGTATAGCGGGGGGGTTGCGGACCCAGTACTTC
TRBJ2-3,NA,NA,TRBV4-1,CASSRDPSTDTQYF,TGCGCCAGCAGTCGGGACCCGAGCACAGATACGCAGTATTTT
TRBJ2-4,NA,NA,TRBV7-9,CASSLSSLGNIQYF,TGTGCCAGCAGCCTTAGCTCCTTGGGAAACATTCAGTACTTC
TRBJ1-5,NA,NA,TRBV29-1,CSVKDRHPDQPQHF,TGCAGCGTTAAAGACAGGCACCCTGATCAGCCCCAGCATTTT
TRBJ2-3,NA,many,TRBV14,CASSRVSWGDTQYF,TGTGCCAGCAGCCGGGTCTCGTGGGGAGATACGCAGTATTTT
TRBJ1-3,NA,few,TRBV28,CASSLTRTSGNTIYF,TGTGCCAGCAGTTTGACCCGGACCTCTGGAAACACCATATATTTT
TRBJ1-6,NA,few,TRBV28,CAIGRGPGRSPLHF,TGTGCCATCGGCCGGGGCCCAGGGAGATCACCCCTCCACTTT
TRBJ2-5,NA,NA,TRBV7-6,CASSLAWADTDTQYF,TGTGCCAGCAGCTTAGCCTGGGCGGACACAGATACGCAGTACTTC
TRBJ2-3,TRBD2,NA,TRBV20-1,CSAPPGGATTDTQYF,TGCAGTGCCCCCCCCGGGGGGGCCACCACAGATACGCAGTATTTT
TRBJ2-5,NA,NA,TRBV6-6,CASSYSNTEETQYF,TGTGCCAGCAGTTACTCGAATACAGAGGAGACCCAGTACTTC
TRBJ1-4,NA,NA,TRBV27,CASSQRTGFATNEKLFF,TGTGCCAGCAGTCAACGGACGGGATTTGCAACTAATGAAAAACTGTTTTTT
TRBJ1-1,NA,NA,TRBV3-1,CASSEEGEAFF,TGTGCCAGCAGCGAAGAGGGAGAGGCTTTCTTT
TRBJ2-1,NA,many,TRBV24-1,CATSDLLNHNEQFF,TGTGCCACCAGTGATTTGCTGAACCACAATGAGCAGTTCTTC
TRBJ1-4,NA,few,TRBV6-5,CASSSRPGGNEKLFF,TGTGCCAGCAGTTCCCGTCCTGGGGGAAATGAAAAACTGTTTTTT
TRBJ2-1,TRBD2,few,TRBV2,CASRGTSGGDNEQFF,TGTGCCAGCAGAGGGACTAGCGGGGGGGACAATGAGCAGTTCTTC
TRBJ1-3,NA,few,TRBV2,CASSGDMDSGNTIYF,TGTGCCAGCAGTGGGGACATGGACTCTGGAAACACCATATATTTT
TRBJ2-1,TRBD1,many,TRBV27,CASSLSGQGLNEQFF,TGTGCCAGCAGTTTATCCGGACAGGGGTTAAATGAGCAGTTCTTC
TRBJ1-4,NA,NA,TRBV6-6,CASSYGGRLEEKLFF,TGTGCCAGCAGTTACGGAGGCCGTCTGGAGGAAAAACTGTTTTTT
TRBJ1-2,NA,many,TRBV6-1,CASSRGGGYTF,TGTGCCAGCAGTCGCGGTGGTGGCTACACCTTC
TRBJ2-3,NA,many,TRBV7-2,CASSLGLDTQYF,TGTGCCAGCAGCTTAGGGCTTGATACGCAGTATTTT
TRBJ2-1,TRBD2,NA,TRBV18,CASSDLSSGSYNEQFF,TGTGCCAGCTCAGACCTCTCTAGCGGGTCCTACAATGAGCAGTTCTTC
TRBJ1-2,NA,NA,TRBV7-9,CASSLGGTGYTF,TGTGCCAGCAGCTTAGGTGGGACCGGCTACACCTTC
TRBJ2-4,TRBD1,NA,TRBV20-1,CSAAFPGTGDGYF,TGCAGTGCTGCTTTTCCCGGGACAGGGGACGGGTACTTC
TRBJ2-2,NA,many,TRBV20-1,CSARVEEVGELFF,TGCAGTGCTAGAGTTGAGGAGGTCGGGGAGCTGTTTTTT
TRBJ1-1,NA,NA,TRBV11-2,CASSLVGHGTEAFF,TGTGCCAGCAGCTTAGTGGGACACGGCACTGAAGCTTTCTTT
TRBJ2-2,NA,many,TRBV7-9,CASGVRGWEISPGELFF,TGTGCCAGCGGAGTCCGGGGCTGGGAGATAAGTCCCGGGGAGCTGTTTTTT
TRBJ2-3,TRBD2,few,TRBV20-1,CSARAASGKFTDTQYF,TGCAGTGCTAGAGCGGCTAGCGGGAAGTTCACAGATACGCAGTATTTT
TRBJ2-5,TRBD2,NA,TRBV5-4,CASSLGAGDQETQYF,TGTGCCAGCAGCTTGGGAGCGGGGGACCAAGAGACCCAGTACTTC
TRBJ2-4,NA,NA,TRBV3-1,CASSQDPGYIQYF,TGTGCCAGCAGCCAAGATCCGGGTTACATTCAGTACTTC
TRBJ2-1,NA,NA,TRBV29-1,CSAQSESPEQFF,TGCAGCGCCCAGTCGGAAAGTCCTGAGCAGTTCTTC
TRBJ1-1,NA,many,TRBV6-1,CASSTERGINTEAFF,TGTGCCAGCAGTACTGAGAGGGGGATAAACACTGAAGCTTTCTTT
TRBJ2-5,TRBD2,few,TRBV20-1,CSVTYPGLADQETQYF,TGCAGTGTTACTTACCCCGGACTAGCAGACCAAGAGACCCAGTACTTC
TRBJ2-1,NA,NA,TRBV7-9,CASSPRTLGQFF,TGTGCCAGCAGCCCCCGGACCCTAGGGCAGTTCTTC
TRBJ2-3,TRBD1,few,TRBV19,CASRGTVPDTQYF,TGTGCCTCCAGGGGGACGGTGCCAGATACGCAGTATTTT
TRBJ2-1,TRBD2,NA,TRBV14,CASSQDTSGGAQFF,TGTGCCAGCAGCCAAGATACTAGCGGGGGGGCCCAGTTCTTC
TRBJ1-5,NA,many,TRBV15,CATSRGEGLGQPQHF,TGTGCCACCAGCAGAGGGGAGGGGCTGGGTCAGCCCCAGCATTTT
TRBJ2-5,NA,NA,TRBV19,CASGDLLETQYF,TGTGCCAGTGGGGACCTTCTAGAGACCCAGTACTTC
TRBJ1-1,NA,many,TRBV14,CASTPWQGAEAFF,TGTGCCAGCACCCCGTGGCAGGGAGCTGAAGCTTTCTTT
TRBJ2-6,TRBD1,NA,TRBV28,CASTTGQGTPGANVLTF,TGTGCCAGCACCACCGGACAGGGAACTCCTGGGGCCAACGTCCTGACTTTC